This record covers a single TCR beta chain. This clonotype was observed many times. Its antigen remains undetermined. No per-base quality is available; no much larger clone lies one base away. The data were taken from a study of Graves' ophthalmopathy and Graves' hyperthyroidism (dated by TCRdb to the late 2010s). Regarding the study in general: Peripheral blood samples were taken at the time of initial diagnosis, before any treatment was given. To explore V-J signatures distinguishing ophthalmopathy from hyperthyroidism, a discovery set of around 100 patients (roughly 45 ophthalmopathy, about 57 stable hyperthyroidism) was enrolled. After sampling, hyperthyroidism patients received methimazole starting at 30 mg daily, and ophthalmopathy patients received high-dose intravenous methylprednisolone. TCR beta repertoire signatures were used to distinguish Graves' ophthalmopathy from Graves' hyperthyroidism and to predict progression to ophthalmopathy. In over five hyperthyroidism patients, the T-cell repertoires found in thyroid tissue were compared with those found in blood. The independent validation cohort included under 20 hyperthyroidism patients plus 17 patients who later progressed from hyperthyroidism to ophthalmopathy. In total, approximately 140 blood samples were TCR-sequenced: 43 ophthalmopathy, roughly 80 hyperthyroidism and approximately 17 hyperthyroidism-to-ophthalmopathy patients.

A patient counted as having stable hyperthyroidism if there was no progression to ophthalmopathy within 18 months of follow-up. The hyperthyroidism patients were 18 to 65 years old and newly diagnosed, with a disease duration of less than 2 months. Patients with other autoimmune diseases, uncontrolled infections, pregnancy or lactation were excluded. Clinical symptoms, serum thyroxine, TRAb, thyroid ultrasound and orbital computed tomography were used for diagnosis. Ficoll-Paque density gradient centrifugation was used to isolate PBMCs from around 9.1 ml of fresh peripheral blood. Total RNA was extracted using Trizol reagent, and RNA quality was checked on an Agilent 2100 Bioanalyzer. CDR3 length: 15 amino acids, cysteine to phenylalanine. The only DNA kept is the CDR3, 45 bases in frame from the first base. The V end loses 2 bases and the J end loses 1 base, and a stretch of 12 bases separates them. The germline V gene yields MDHEN for CDR1 and SYDVKM for CDR2.

Study-level results and caveats: Ophthalmopathy was separated from stable hyperthyroidism by the 13-signature model with about 88% sensitivity and around 81% specificity in cross-validation and with 80%/75% in the test set. In validation, the model predicted ophthalmopathy progression with 70.59% sensitivity and 72.22% specificity; more than ten predicted patients were CT-confirmed with GO in a median of approximately 6.5 months. No statistical method was used to set the sample size in advance, and the investigators knew which group each participant was assigned to. Most expanded thyroid clonotypes with frequency above 0.001 were also detected in blood, suggesting blood repertoires may reflect the thyroid immune response.

TCR beta CDR3 regions were amplified from RNA transcripts for repertoire sequencing. The first round was an RT-PCR using HTBI primers with the Qiagen OneStep RT-PCR kit, and this first round was followed by a second-round multiplex PCR, then size selection and purification. Sequencing of the libraries was carried out on an Illumina HiSeq2000 in paired-end mode with 100 bp reads. As for the authors' bioinformatics: SOAPnuke was used to process the reads, removing any read that contained adapters or uncalled bases, had a mean Phred below 15, or lacked an exact match to the constant primer or identifier. COPE v1.2.5 was used to merge high-quality paired reads. Clonotypes were defined as unique nucleotide sequences and were aligned to IMGT TRB V, D and J references using MiTCR v1.1. Analysis was restricted to V-J combinations with a frequency above 0.0001, which covered about 99% of repertoires. A TCR clonal expansion and chaos score per V-J combination was defined as the ratio of F50 clonal expansion to chaos observed in the TCRdist matrix. Features were reduced by Welch's t-statistics and random forest to over 10 V-J combinations, which fed a naive Bayes classifier. The similarity between thyroid and blood repertoires was quantified using the Morisita-Horn index. TCRdb ran its own pipeline on the public reads, namely fastp trimming at Q25 and MiXCR clone calling, and kept in-frame beta chains. CDR3 protein duplicates are merged, each entry listing the most common genes and DNA. What appears here as the V and J calls and clone size reflects TCRdb's work, not the paper's. For this sample there are some 350,000 distinct CDR3 sequences; approximately 17% appear just once. The ten largest clones take up 2% to 2.5% of the sample.

The sequence was obtained from an adult woman with stable Graves' hyperthyroidism. The source material was peripheral blood. Recombination joined TRBV28 with TRBJ2-7; TRBD2 could be the D gene, as 5 bases match. At the DNA level, the sequence is TGTGCCAGCAGTTTAGGCGATCAGCGGTCCTACGAGCAGTACTTC. The resulting protein is CASSLGDQRSYEQYF.